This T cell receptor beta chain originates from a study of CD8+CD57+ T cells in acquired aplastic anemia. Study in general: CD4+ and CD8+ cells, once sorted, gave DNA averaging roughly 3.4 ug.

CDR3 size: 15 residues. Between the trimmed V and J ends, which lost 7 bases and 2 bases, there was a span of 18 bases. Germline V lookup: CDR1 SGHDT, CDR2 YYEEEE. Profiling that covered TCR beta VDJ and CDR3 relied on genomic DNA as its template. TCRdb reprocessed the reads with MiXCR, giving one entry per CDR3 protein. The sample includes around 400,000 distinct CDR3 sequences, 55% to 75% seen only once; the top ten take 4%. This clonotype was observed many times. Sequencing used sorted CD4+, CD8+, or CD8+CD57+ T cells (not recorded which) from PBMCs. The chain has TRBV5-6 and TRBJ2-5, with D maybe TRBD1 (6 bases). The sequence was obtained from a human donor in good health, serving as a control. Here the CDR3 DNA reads TGTGCCAGCGCCCAGGGGCTAGCCGAACAAGAGACCCAGTACTTC. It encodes CASAQGLAEQETQYF.